This entry is about one T cell receptor (beta chain). This clonotype appeared once. Its binding antigen is unknown. No much larger clone exists at a distance of one base, and base qualities are not known. One read gives only weak evidence. The sample is drawn from a study of blood T cells in healthy people across ages (dated by TCRdb to the mid-2010s). About the full investigation: Template switching captured roughly one uniquely barcoded TCR beta cDNA molecule per two T cells in model experiments. Age-related changes in TCR beta repertoire diversity were measured in the study by deep sequencing normalized with unique cDNA molecular identifiers. Four age groups were formed from the donors: young (average approximately 15 years), middle-aged (approximately 42), aged (around 68) and long-lived (around 82). To avoid experimental bias, donors of different ages were randomly spread across the sequencing lanes. Using the same blood draw, the study looked at two additional independent replicas of 1 million unique cDNA reads for two donors, one aged 18 to 30 and the other aged 80 or older.

From a lookup of the germline V gene (reference sequence), CDR1 and CDR2 are SEHNR and FQNEAQ. The CDR3 spans 16 residues, from the cysteine through the phenylalanine. The sequence is cut down to CDR3 DNA, 48 bases in frame from base 1. Trimming leaves V shorter by 4 bases and J shorter by 6 bases, with the junction holding 11 bases beyond the gene matches. Library preparation employed 5' RACE. This sample was sequenced with an Illumina HiSeq 2500. A second PCR of roughly 7 to 11 cycles was performed with a sample-barcoded 5' primer and a J-beta primer mix. A template-switch 5' adaptor carrying 12 random nucleotides introduced a unique molecular identifier onto each TCR beta cDNA molecule. At least 3 million CDR3-containing paired-end reads were obtained from each sample. The Mint cDNA synthesis kit, primed by a TRBC-specific oligonucleotide, was used to synthesize first-strand cDNA from all RNA. Following uracil-DNA glycosylase treatment, a first 18-cycle PCR with universal primers M1SS and BC2_uni_R was performed on all cDNA. Per the original workflow: For normalization, 1 million high-quality reads were randomly selected from each sample, with every read carrying a distinct molecular identifier. Instead of being binned into consensus sequences, reads with shared molecular identifiers were discarded. MiTCR, run with a Q25 quality threshold and the strictest error-elimination algorithm, handled CDR3 identification, clonotype clustering and error correction. A nonparametric unseen species model with Euler transformation was used to estimate a lower bound on total TCR beta diversity. In TCRdb, the public reads were trimmed at Q25 with fastp and aligned with MiXCR, with productive beta chains retained. Rows with a matching CDR3 protein are joined into one entry that keeps the most common DNA and genes. None of the V and J calls come from the authors' own analysis; TCRdb made them. Counted in this sample were around 650,000 distinct CDR3 sequences; around 41% of them appeared once. The ten largest clonotypes hold about 32% of the sample.

Findings and caveats that apply to the study as a whole: Since profiling was done on bulk unsorted PBMCs, naive and antigen-experienced compartments could not be conclusively compared. The long-lived group showed more naive CD4+ T cells, fewer expanded clones and increased TCR diversity than the aged group, suggesting age selection. As age increased, observed TCR beta diversity per million T cells dropped in a roughly linear way, and a significant reduction was already evident by age 40. Estimates of total diversity based on one million sequenced T cells were regarded as lower bounds and as underestimates. Donor CMV infection status was unknown, potentially confounding age-related changes in expanded clonotypes. A strong correlation was found between observed TCR beta diversity and the percentage of naive T cells measured by flow cytometry.

The roughly 39 donors, aged about 6 to 100 years, were systemically healthy Caucasian individuals from Russia. Ten milliliters of peripheral blood were drawn from each donor into EDTA-treated Vacutainer tubes. PBMCs were isolated by Ficoll-Paque density-gradient centrifugation, with at least 6 million obtained per sample. Total RNA was extracted from PBMCs with Trizol reagent, with at least 5.5 micrograms obtained per sample. For every donor, an aliquot of PBMCs went through flow cytometry to measure the percentages of naive CD45RAhigh/CD27high T cells. Sequenced input: blood. The sequence joins TRBV7-9 to TRBJ1-5; a stretch of 8 junction bases matches TRBD1. The clonotype comes from a man aged 80 or over in good health. The DNA sequence reads TGTGCCAGCAGCTCGATCGGACAGGGTGAGGGTCAGCCCCAGCATTTT. Translated, this is CASSSIGQGEGQPQHF.